The rows below give T cell receptor beta chains drawn from one sample of a study of blood T cell repertoires in COVID-19. Measured with immunoSEQ multiplex PCR; TCRdb has only the in-frame clones, and not every one. The table lists 110,000 to 150,000 clones, around 82% of them singletons, with approximately 5% in the top ten. The sequenced material came from PBMCs or T cells enriched from blood (not recorded which). The receptors stem from a man aged 35 to 55 with acute COVID-19. CDR3s include the opening cysteine and the closing phenylalanine or tryptophan. D genes are given only for firm matches. The size of a clone is reported for some rows only, either as once, few or many, or as a class for expanded clones.

TRBV12-3/TRBV12-4	once	TRBD1	TRBJ2-2	TGTGCCAGCAGCCCGACCGGGACAGGGAAGCTGTTTTTT	CASSPTGTGKLFF
TRBV28	few	TRBD1	TRBJ2-7	TGTGCCAGCAAACAACCGGGGGACAGGGGCTACGAGCAGTACTTC	CASKQPGDRGYEQYF
TRBV11-2	.	.	TRBJ2-1	TGTGCCAGCATCGGAAGACTGGATGAGCAGTTCTTC	CASIGRLDEQFF
TRBV13	.	.	TRBJ1-3	TGTGCCAGCAGCTTGGGGCAGTTTAGCTCTGGAAACACCATATATTTT	CASSLGQFSSGNTIYF
TRBV7-9	.	.	TRBJ2-2	TGTGCCAGCGTTCCTACTTGGAACACCGGGGAGCTGTTTTTT	CASVPTWNTGELFF
TRBV6-2/TRBV6-3	once	TRBD2	TRBJ2-1	TGTGCCAGCAGCCGTATCTACGCGGGGGGAAACAATGAGCAGTTCTTC	CASSRIYAGGNNEQFF
TRBV7-6	.	.	TRBJ2-5	TGTGCCAGCAGCTTAGGACAGGCTTATCAAGAGACCCAGTACTTC	CASSLGQAYQETQYF
TRBV6-5	.	.	TRBJ1-5	TGTGCCAGCAGACAAAGGAGCGGGAATCAGCCCCAGCATTTT	CASRQRSGNQPQHF
TRBV11-2	.	.	TRBJ1-1	TGTGCCAGCAGCTTACTTTTAGAGAACACTGAAGCTTTCTTT	CASSLLLENTEAFF
TRBV7-9	once	.	TRBJ1-2	TGTGCCAGCAGCTTGGACTGGAACTATGGCTACACCTTC	CASSLDWNYGYTF
TRBV5-4	.	TRBD1	TRBJ1-2	TGTGCCAGCAGCTTGGCCTTAGGACAGGGACTTTTGTATGGCTACACCTTC	CASSLALGQGLLYGYTF
TRBV5-1	.	TRBD1	TRBJ2-6	TGCGCCAGCAGCTTTGTGACAGGGGGAGTCGGTGGGGCCAACGTCCTGACTTTC	CASSFVTGGVGGANVLTF